This T cell receptor beta chain derives from a study of technical replicates of blood from several donors. This clone was seen more than once but under ten times. The data were produced by immunoSEQ multiplex PCR, yet TCRdb's version contains in-frame clones alone and is incomplete. The sample yields almost 70,000 clones, approximately 89% seen once. CDR3 size: 14 residues. The V gene's germline CDR1 is LNHDA and CDR2 SQIVND (reference sequence). V was cut by 3 bases and J by 9 bases, with 15 bases left in between. The chain couples TRBV19 to TRBJ1-5; D is uncertain. The source is a human donor in good health. Some clones in this sample may be carry-over from other donors' samples. Sequenced input: PBMCs. Written as DNA, the CDR3 is TGTGCCAGTAGTATCCAGGTGGGAGGTGGGCCCCAGCATTTT. It yields the protein CASSIQVGGGPQHF.